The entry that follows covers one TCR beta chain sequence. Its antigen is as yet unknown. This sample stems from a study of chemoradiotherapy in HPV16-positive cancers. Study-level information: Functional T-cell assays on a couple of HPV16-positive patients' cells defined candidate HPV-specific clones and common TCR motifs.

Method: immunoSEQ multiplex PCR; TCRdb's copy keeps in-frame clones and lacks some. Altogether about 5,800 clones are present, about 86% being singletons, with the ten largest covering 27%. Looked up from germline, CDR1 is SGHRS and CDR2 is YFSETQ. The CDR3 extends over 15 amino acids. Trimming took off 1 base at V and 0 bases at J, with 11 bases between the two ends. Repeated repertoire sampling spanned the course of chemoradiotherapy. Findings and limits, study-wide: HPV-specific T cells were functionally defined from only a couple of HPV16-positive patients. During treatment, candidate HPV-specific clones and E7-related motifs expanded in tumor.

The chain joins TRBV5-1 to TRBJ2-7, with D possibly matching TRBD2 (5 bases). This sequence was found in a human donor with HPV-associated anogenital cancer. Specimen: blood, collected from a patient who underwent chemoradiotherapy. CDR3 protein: CASSLRASLSYEQYF. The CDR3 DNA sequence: TGCGCCAGCAGCTTGCGGGCTAGCCTCTCCTACGAGCAGTACTTC.